This T cell receptor beta chain came from a study of cytomegalovirus exposure and HLA in healthy donors (dated by TCRdb to 2017 to 2019). A note on the overall study: A later analysis indicated that the 90 to 150 validation repertoires were generated on the platform also employed for the roughly 730 repertoires of the first cohort. Along with the roughly 670-subject first cohort, a separate validation cohort of approximately 110 different subjects was used. To predict cytomegalovirus infection status, the study brought together high-throughput TCR immunosequencing, statistical association of individual TCRs with disease status, and machine learning. The aim of the study was to test whether cataloging public T cell receptors could identify signatures of past pathogen exposure. The paper's findings and limits, for the study overall: In a later analysis, TCRs clustered in the first cohort were found to also tend to co-occur in the roughly 120 validation repertoires, with over 90% of cluster scores above 0. Across donors, most TCR sequences were observed very rarely, whereas some public TCRs were present in many individuals. According to the authors, the approach could potentially be generalized to other disease states and immunological phenotypes. In vitro tests confirmed that a few of the cytomegalovirus-associated TCR beta chains recognize cytomegalovirus antigens. Cytomegalovirus status was reported to be diagnosed by the classifier with high specificity and sensitivity in both the original and validation cohorts. The study gave a list of some 150 TCR beta chains associated with cytomegalovirus. A later analysis lacked HLA typing for the validation cohort, so it scored co-occurrence in that cohort across all 120 repertoires.

The donors belonged to the validation cohort of around 130 subjects, which was separate from the roughly 670-subject first cohort. Here V drops 3 bases and J drops 6 bases, and the junction holds 13 bases not matched to any gene. The CDR3 measures 16 amino acids from cysteine to phenylalanine. The kept DNA is CDR3 alone, 48 bases in frame from the first base. The germline V gene encodes CDR1 MDHEN and CDR2 SYDVKM. Comments on this clone: Its antigen has not been determined. Base qualities are missing; no much larger clone stands one base away.

Receptors were amplified or captured by the immunoSEQ multiplex PCR assay. The study's own analysis went as follows. To diagnose cytomegalovirus status from the catalog of TCR beta chain sequences, a statistical classification framework was built. TCRdb took this table from immuneACCESS and kept in-frame rearrangements with V and J called. Such tables lack part of the clones; where checked against another copy, unresolved V genes explain under half of the gap, and the rest is unexplained. The V and J calls and clone size come from that table; D and trimming were worked out from the DNA. The sample data list about 68,000 clones, and around 90% of these were observed just once. The ten most abundant clones make up 2.5% to 4% of the sample.

Sequencing input: PBMCs. This TCR came from a man between 18 and 29 years old in good health and CMV-seronegative. The chain is assembled from TRBV28 and TRBJ2-7, and 8 junctional nucleotides match TRBD2. CDR3 sequence: CASSFGYQREYAEQYF. The bases are TGTGCCAGCAGTTTTGGCTACCAGCGGGAGTATGCCGAGCAGTACTTC.